This entry lists 15 T cell receptor beta chains sequenced from one sample in a study of blood T cell repertoires in COVID-19. The assay was immunoSEQ multiplex PCR, and TCRdb's table has in-frame clones only and misses some. Of around 70,000 clones listed, approximately 84% are singletons. Sequencing used peripheral blood. The origin of the receptors is a human donor in a cohort sampled during active COVID-19.

The rearrangement links TRBV5-1 to TRBJ2-7; 11 bases are shared with TRBD2. Germline V gives CDR1 SGHRS, CDR2 YFSETQ. Germline trimming cut 4 bases from V and 6 bases from J; bases unmatched to any gene: 6. This CDR3 is built from 14 residues. The CDR3 bases are TGCGCCAGCAGCCAGTCCGGGACTAGCGGCGAGCAGTACTTC. This encodes CASSQSGTSGEQYF.

The V gene is TRBV5-1, the J gene TRBJ1-4, with 7 bases lining up with TRBD1. Germline V CDR1 and CDR2: SGHRS, YFSETQ. This CDR3 is 14 amino acids long. Trimming removed 5 bases from V and 6 bases from J; junction bases left unmatched: 7. CDR3: CASRVGTADEKLFF. CDR3 in DNA: TGCGCCAGCAGGGTTGGGACAGCAGATGAAAAACTGTTTTTT.

The CDR3 loop reads CASSPTGEEGTEAFF. The CDR3 DNA sequence: TGTGCCAGCAGCCCGACAGGGGAGGAAGGCACTGAAGCTTTCTTT. The V gene is TRBV3-1 (or the pseudogene TRBV3-2), the J gene TRBJ1-1; 8 nucleotides line up with TRBD1. Trimming at V came to 4 bases and at J to 4 bases, leaving 8 bases not matched to a gene. CDR1 is LGHDT and CDR2 is YNNKEL in the germline V gene (reference sequence). The CDR3 length is 15 residues.

The V call is TRBV6-4, the J call TRBJ1-2, with TRBD1 matching over 8 bases. This CDR3 has 14 residues. The V and J ends lost 4 bases and 10 bases, in that order; junction bases with no gene match: 11. The germline V gene encodes CDR1 MRHNA and CDR2 SNTAGT. CDR3 sequence reads: CASSAFETGEDYTF. The CDR3 DNA is TGTGCCAGCAGTGCCTTTGAGACAGGGGAAGACTACACCTTC.

J is TRBJ1-5 and V is TRBV7-2; D perhaps matches TRBD1 (5 bases). V was trimmed by 1 base and J by 2 bases, leaving 9 bases between them. Germline V gene sequence: CDR1 SGHTA, CDR2 FQGNSA. This CDR3 spans 15 amino acids. The CDR3 nucleotides read TGTGCCAGCAGCTTAGACGGGGGTGGCAATCAGCCCCAGCATTTT. This gives the protein CASSLDGGGNQPQHF.

The rearrangement joins TRBV5-4 to TRBJ2-1, with 10 positions matching TRBD2. Germline V gives CDR1 SGHNT, CDR2 YYREEE (reference sequence). V shed 4 bases, J shed 8 bases, and the junction held 12 bases outside the gene matches. The CDR3 has 16 residues. As DNA, the CDR3 is TGTGCCAGCAGCCTCCCGGGGAGCGGGGGGGCACATGAGCAGTTCTTC. As protein: CASSLPGSGGAHEQFF. The whole variable domain, filled in from reference TRBV5-4 and TRBJ2-1, reads ETGVTQSPTHLIKTRGQQVTLRCSSQSGHNTVSWYQQALGQGPQFIFQYYREEENGRGNFPPRFSGLQFPNYSSELNVNALELDDSALYLCASSLPGSGGAHEQFFGPGTRLTVL.

J is TRBJ2-7 and V is TRBV27; a possible D gene is TRBD2 (6 bases). The V end lost 5 bases, the J end lost 3 bases, and 20 bases lay between the germline ends. This CDR3 contains 16 residues. Germline V CDR1 and CDR2: MNHEY, SMNVEV (reference sequence). CDR3 region: CASSGSLWGDGYEQYF. The CDR3 DNA sequence: TGTGCCAGCAGTGGCTCCCTTTGGGGGGATGGCTACGAGCAGTACTTC.

This chain joins TRBV6-5 and TRBJ1-1; D unclear. The CDR3 sequence is 13 residues long. Trimming shortened V by 4 bases and J by 6 bases, and 12 bases separated the two germline ends. Germline assignment: CDR1 MNHEY and CDR2 SVGAGI. CDR3 in DNA: TGTGCCAGCAGTTCCTGGGCTCGGTCTGAAGCTTTCTTT. It codes for CASSSWARSEAFF.

The chain joins TRBV5-4 to TRBJ2-7; 7 bases align to TRBD2. V trimming: 1 base; J trimming: 6 bases; junction bases outside the gene matches: 7. Germline CDR1 and CDR2: SGHNT and YYREEE (reference sequence). The CDR3 contains 14 residues. The CDR3 spells CASSLRGGGTEQYF. CDR3 nucleotides: TGTGCCAGCAGCTTGAGGGGCGGGGGAACCGAGCAGTACTTC.

This chain connects TRBV18 to TRBJ2-4; perhaps TRBD2 as D (6 bases). The CDR3 sequence is 16 residues long. Germline CDR1 reads KGHSH; CDR2 reads LQKENI. Trimming removed 1 base from V and 3 bases from J, with 13 bases in between. The DNA for the CDR3 is TGTGCCAGCTCACCACAAGGTTCCGGGGGCAAAAACATTCAGTACTTC. Translated: CASSPQGSGGKNIQYF.

This clone was detected only a few times. V gene TRBV27 combines with J gene TRBJ2-3; D is ambiguous. This CDR3 has 13 residues. The germline gives CDR1 MNHEY, CDR2 SMNVEV (reference sequence). V was clipped by 2 bases and J by 4 bases, with 7 bases between them. CDR3 coding DNA: TGTGCCAGCAGTTTAATGGGCCCAGATACGCAGTATTTT. Protein: CASSLMGPDTQYF.

V gene TRBV11-2 combines with J gene TRBJ1-1, with D possibly being TRBD1 (6 bases). In germline, CDR1 is SGHAT, CDR2 FQNNGV. V lost 7 bases to trimming and J lost 2 bases, with 14 bases between them. The CDR3 is 14 amino acids. The CDR3 nucleotides read TGTGCCAGCACCGGACAGCCCAGCAACACTGAAGCTTTCTTT. Protein product: CASTGQPSNTEAFF.

The chain uses TRBV6-4 and TRBJ2-1; TRBD1 is a possible D gene (5 bases). With 0 bases removed from V and 0 bases from J, the gap between germline ends came to 6 bases. The germline CDR1 and CDR2 sequences are MRHNA and SNTAGT. The CDR3 extends over 15 amino acids. This CDR3 reads CASSDSDSSYNEQFF. CDR3 sequence (DNA): TGTGCCAGCAGTGACTCAGACAGCTCCTACAATGAGCAGTTCTTC.

The J gene is TRBJ2-3, the V gene TRBV5-1; 7 nucleotides align to TRBD1. V lost 4 bases to trimming and J lost 2 bases; unmatched junction nucleotides: 10. Germline-derived CDR1 and CDR2 are SGHRS and YFSETQ. The CDR3 has 16 amino acids. The CDR3 is CASSTGPGQITDTQYF. CDR3 nucleotides: TGCGCCAGCAGCACTGGACCGGGACAGATCACAGATACGCAGTATTTT. Combining the CDR3 with reference TRBV5-1 and TRBJ2-3 gives the whole variable domain KAGVTQTPRYLIKTRGQQVTLSCSPISGHRSVSWYQQTPGQGLQFLFEYFSETQRNKGNFPGRFSGRQFSNSRSEMNVSTLELGDSALYLCASSTGPGQITDTQYFGPGTRLTVL.

The chain links TRBV25-1 to TRBJ2-1, with 8 bases matching TRBD2. The CDR3 extends over 15 amino acids. The trim removed 5 bases at V and 9 bases at J, leaving 12 bases unmatched. Germline V gives CDR1 MGHDK, CDR2 SYGVNS. The DNA for the CDR3 is TGTGCCAGCAGTAACGCGGGACTAGGTGCTCGTGAGCAGTTCTTC. This codes for CASSNAGLGAREQFF.